The clone carrying this T cell receptor (beta chain) was seen ten or more times. The antigen remains undetermined. From germline, CDR1 is SNHLY and CDR2 FYNNEI. This CDR3 is 14 amino acids long. V was cut by 8 bases and J by 0 bases, with 14 bases left in between. These data originate in a study of breast tumors, draining lymph nodes, adjacent tissues. Study conclusions and caveats: Data fit most tumor T cells coming from lymph node, expanding in tumor.

MiXCR, run by TCRdb on the multiplex PCR reads, gives a single entry per CDR3 protein. Here the sample spans over 150,000 distinct CDR3 sequences, around 33% being singletons. Breast cancer patients provided tissue from their axillary draining lymph nodes. Sequenced: axillary lymph node tissue. This chain uses TRBV2 with TRBJ2-7; a weak D match, TRBD2 (5 bases). The TCR comes from a female donor with breast cancer. Some clones in this sample may be carry-over from other donors' samples. In nucleotides, the CDR3 is TGTGCCAGCTCGCCTAGCACGTACTCCTACGAGCAGTACTTC. It codes for CASSPSTYSYEQYF.